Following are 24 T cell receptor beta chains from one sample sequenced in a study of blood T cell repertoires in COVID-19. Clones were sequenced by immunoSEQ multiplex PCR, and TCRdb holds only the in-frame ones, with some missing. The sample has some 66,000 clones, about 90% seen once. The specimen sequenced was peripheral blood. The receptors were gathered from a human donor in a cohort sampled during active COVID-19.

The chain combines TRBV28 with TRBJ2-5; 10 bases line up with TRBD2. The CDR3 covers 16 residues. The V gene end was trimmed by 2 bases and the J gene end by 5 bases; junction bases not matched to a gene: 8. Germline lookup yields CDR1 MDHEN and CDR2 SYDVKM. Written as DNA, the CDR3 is TGTGCCAGCAGTTTAGGGATAGCGGGAGGCGGCGAGACCCAGTACTTC. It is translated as CASSLGIAGGGETQYF.

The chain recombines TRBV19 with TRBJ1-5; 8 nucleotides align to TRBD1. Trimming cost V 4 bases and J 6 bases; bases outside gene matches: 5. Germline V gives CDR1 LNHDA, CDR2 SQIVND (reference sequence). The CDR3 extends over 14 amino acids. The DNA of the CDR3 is TGTGCCAGTAGTACGGACAGGGTGGGTCAGCCCCAGCATTTT. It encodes CASSTDRVGQPQHF.

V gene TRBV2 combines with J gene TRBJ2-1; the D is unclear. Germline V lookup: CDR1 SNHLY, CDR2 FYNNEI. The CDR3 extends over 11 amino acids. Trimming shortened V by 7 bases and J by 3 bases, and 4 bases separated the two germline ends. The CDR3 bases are TGTGCCAGCACCAGCTACAATGAGCAGTTCTTC. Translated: CASTSYNEQFF. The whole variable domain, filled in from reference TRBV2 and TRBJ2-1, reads EPEVTQTPSHQVTQMGQEVILRCVPISNHLYFYWYRQILGQKVEFLVSFYNNEISEKSEIFDDQFSVERPDGSNFTLKIRSTKLEDSAMYFCASTSYNEQFFGPGTRLTVL.

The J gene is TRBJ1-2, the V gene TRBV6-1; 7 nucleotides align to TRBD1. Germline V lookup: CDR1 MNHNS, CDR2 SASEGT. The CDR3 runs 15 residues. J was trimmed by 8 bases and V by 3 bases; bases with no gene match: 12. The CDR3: CASSERGQSLGGYTF. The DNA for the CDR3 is TGTGCCAGCAGTGAGCGGGGACAGTCCCTGGGAGGCTACACCTTC.

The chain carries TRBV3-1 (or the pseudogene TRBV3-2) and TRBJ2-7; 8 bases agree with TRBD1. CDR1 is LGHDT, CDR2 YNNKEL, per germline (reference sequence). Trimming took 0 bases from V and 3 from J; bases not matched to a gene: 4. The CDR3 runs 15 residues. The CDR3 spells CASSQEQGVDYEQYF. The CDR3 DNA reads TGTGCCAGCAGCCAAGAACAGGGGGTCGACTACGAGCAGTACTTC.

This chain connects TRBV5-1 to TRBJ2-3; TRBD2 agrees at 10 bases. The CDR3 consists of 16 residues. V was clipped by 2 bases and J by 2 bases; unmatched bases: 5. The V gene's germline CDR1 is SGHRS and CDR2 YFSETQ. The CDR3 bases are TGCGCCAGCAGCTTAGGGGGGACTAGCGTCACAGATACGCAGTATTTT. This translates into CASSLGGTSVTDTQYF.

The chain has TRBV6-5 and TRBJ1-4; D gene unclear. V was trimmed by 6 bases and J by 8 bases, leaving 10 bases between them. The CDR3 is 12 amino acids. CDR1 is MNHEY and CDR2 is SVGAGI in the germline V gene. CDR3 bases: TGTGCCAGCAGACGCCTAGAGGAAAAACTGTTTTTT. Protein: CASRRLEEKLFF.

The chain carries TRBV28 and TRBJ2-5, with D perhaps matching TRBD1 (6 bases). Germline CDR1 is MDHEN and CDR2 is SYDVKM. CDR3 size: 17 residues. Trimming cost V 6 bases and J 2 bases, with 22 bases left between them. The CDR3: CASSPLAAGTRQETQYF. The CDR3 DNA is TGTGCCAGCAGCCCATTGGCAGCAGGGACACGACAAGAGACCCAGTACTTC.

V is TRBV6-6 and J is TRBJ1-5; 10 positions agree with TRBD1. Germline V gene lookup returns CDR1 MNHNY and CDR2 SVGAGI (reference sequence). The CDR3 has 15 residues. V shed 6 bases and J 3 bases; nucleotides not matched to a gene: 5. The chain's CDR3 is CASRRDRGHNQPQHF. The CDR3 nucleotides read TGTGCCAGCAGAAGGGACAGGGGCCACAATCAGCCCCAGCATTTT.

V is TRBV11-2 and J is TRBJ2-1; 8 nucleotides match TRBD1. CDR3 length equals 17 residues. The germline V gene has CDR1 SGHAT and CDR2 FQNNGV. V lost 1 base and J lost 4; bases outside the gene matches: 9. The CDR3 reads CASSLVLWGQVYNEQFF. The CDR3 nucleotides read TGTGCCAGCAGCTTAGTACTGTGGGGACAGGTATACAATGAGCAGTTCTTC.

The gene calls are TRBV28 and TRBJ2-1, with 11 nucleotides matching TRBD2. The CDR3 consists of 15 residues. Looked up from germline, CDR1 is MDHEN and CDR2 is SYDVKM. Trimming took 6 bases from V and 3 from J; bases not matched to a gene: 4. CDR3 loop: CASSVAGGGYNEQFF. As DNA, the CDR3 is TGTGCCAGCAGCGTAGCGGGAGGGGGCTACAATGAGCAGTTCTTC.

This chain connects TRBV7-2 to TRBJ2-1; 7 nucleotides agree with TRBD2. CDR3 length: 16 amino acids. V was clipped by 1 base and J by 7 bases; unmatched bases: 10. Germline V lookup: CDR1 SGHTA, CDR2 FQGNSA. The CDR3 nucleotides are TGTGCCAGCAGCTTAGGGGGGGGTAGCGTGTATAATGAGCAGTTCTTC. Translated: CASSLGGGSVYNEQFF.

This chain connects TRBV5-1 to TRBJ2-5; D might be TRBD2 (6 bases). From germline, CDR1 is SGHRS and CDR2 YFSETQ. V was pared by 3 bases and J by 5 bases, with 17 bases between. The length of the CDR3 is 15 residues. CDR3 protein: CASSYHGRRMETQYF. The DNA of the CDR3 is TGCGCCAGCAGCTACCACGGGAGACGAATGGAGACCCAGTACTTC.

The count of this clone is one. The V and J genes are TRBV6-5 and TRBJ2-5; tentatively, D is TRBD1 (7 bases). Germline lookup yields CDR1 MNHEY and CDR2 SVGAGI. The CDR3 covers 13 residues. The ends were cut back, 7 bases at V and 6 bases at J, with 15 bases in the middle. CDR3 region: CASNAGQRQTQYF. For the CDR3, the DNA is TGTGCCAGCAATGCGGGACAGAGACAGACCCAGTACTTC.

Here the CDR3 reads CASSLGGGRDTQYF. The CDR3 DNA reads TGTGCCAGCAGCTTAGGGGGAGGGCGAGATACGCAGTATTTT. This chain connects TRBV7-2 to TRBJ2-3, with TRBD2 matching 7 bases. V shed 1 base, J shed 5 bases, and the junction held 3 bases outside the gene matches. The CDR3 totals 14 residues. Germline loops: CDR1 SGHTA, CDR2 FQGNSA. The full variable domain, its missing parts supplied by reference TRBV7-2 and TRBJ2-3, is GAGVSQSPSNKVTEKGKDVELRCDPISGHTALYWYRQSLGQGLEFLIYFQGNSAPDKSGLPSDRFSAERTGGSVSTLTIQRTQQEDSAVYLCASSLGGGRDTQYFGPGTRLTVL.

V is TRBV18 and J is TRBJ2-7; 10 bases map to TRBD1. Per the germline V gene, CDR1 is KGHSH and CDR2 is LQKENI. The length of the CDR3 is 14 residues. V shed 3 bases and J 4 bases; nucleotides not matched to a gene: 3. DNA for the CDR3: TGTGCCAGCTCACCGACAGGGGGCGGGTACGAGCAGTACTTC. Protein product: CASSPTGGGYEQYF.

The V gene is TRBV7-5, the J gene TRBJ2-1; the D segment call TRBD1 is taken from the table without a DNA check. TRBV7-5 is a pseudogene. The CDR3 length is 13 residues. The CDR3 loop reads CARSRTVVDEQFF. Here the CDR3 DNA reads TGTGCCAGAAGCCGGACAGTGGTCGATGAGCAGTTCTTC.

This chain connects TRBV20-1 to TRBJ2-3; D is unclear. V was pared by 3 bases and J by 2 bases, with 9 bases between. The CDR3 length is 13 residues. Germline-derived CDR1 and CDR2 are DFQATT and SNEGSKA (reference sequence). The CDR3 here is CSASFSDTDTQYF. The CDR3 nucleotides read TGCAGTGCTAGTTTCAGCGACACAGATACGCAGTATTTT.

Written as DNA, the CDR3 is TGTGCCAGCAGTAGAACAACAACTAATGAAAAACTGTTTTTT. Translated, it gives CASSRTTTNEKLFF. The chain carries TRBV2 and TRBJ1-4; D gene uncertain. This CDR3 has 14 amino acids. Trimming shortened V by 5 bases and J by 0 bases, and 7 bases separated the two germline ends. Germline assignment: CDR1 SNHLY and CDR2 FYNNEI. The full variable domain, its missing parts supplied by reference TRBV2 and TRBJ1-4, is EPEVTQTPSHQVTQMGQEVILRCVPISNHLYFYWYRQILGQKVEFLVSFYNNEISEKSEIFDDQFSVERPDGSNFTLKIRSTKLEDSAMYFCASSRTTTNEKLFFGSGTQLSVL.

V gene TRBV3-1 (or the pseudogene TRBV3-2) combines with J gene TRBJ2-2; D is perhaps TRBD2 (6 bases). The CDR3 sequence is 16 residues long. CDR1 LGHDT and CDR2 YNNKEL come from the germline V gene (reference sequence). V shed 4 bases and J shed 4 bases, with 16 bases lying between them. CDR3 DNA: TGTGCCAGCAGCCCAATACCGGGGGTAGGCACCGGGGAGCTGTTTTTT. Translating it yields CASSPIPGVGTGELFF.

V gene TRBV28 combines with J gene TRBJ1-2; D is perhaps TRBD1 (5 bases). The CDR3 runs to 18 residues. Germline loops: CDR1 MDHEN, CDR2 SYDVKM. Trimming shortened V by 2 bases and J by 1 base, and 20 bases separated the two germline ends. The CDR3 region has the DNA TGTGCCAGCAGTTTAACCCTCCCTGGCAGGGAGGATAACTATGGCTACACCTTC. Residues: CASSLTLPGREDNYGYTF.

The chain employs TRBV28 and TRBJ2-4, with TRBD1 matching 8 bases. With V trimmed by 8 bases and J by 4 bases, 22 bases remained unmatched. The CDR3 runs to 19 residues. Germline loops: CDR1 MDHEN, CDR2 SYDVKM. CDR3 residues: CASPNTVFKDRGRKNIQYF. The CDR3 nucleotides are TGTGCCAGCCCGAACACCGTGTTCAAAGACAGGGGCAGGAAAAACATTCAGTACTTC.

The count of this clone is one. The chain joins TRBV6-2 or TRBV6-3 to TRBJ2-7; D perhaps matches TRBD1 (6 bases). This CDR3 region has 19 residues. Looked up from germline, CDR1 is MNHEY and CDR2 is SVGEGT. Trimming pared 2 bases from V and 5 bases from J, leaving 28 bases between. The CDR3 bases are TGTGCCAGCAGTTACGTAGGAGCAGGGGCCCTATTTATCAGCCACGAGCAGTACTTC. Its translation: CASSYVGAGALFISHEQYF.

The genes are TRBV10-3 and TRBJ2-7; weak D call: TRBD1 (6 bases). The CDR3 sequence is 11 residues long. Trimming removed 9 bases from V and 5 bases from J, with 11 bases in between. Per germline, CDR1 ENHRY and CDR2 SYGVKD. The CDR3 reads CAIQGDHEQYF. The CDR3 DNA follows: TGTGCCATACAGGGTGACCACGAGCAGTACTTC.